This T cell receptor beta chain appears in the sequencing data of a study of blood T cell repertoires in COVID-19. Overall study: The analysed material was cDNA or gDNA that came from T cells, B-cell-depleted T cells, or PBMCs.

Authors' methods: Researchers report that nucleated cell counts were estimated from reference gene primer amplification. The table came from immunoSEQ multiplex PCR; TCRdb's copy has only in-frame clones and leaves some out. The V and J calls and clone size come from that table; D and trimming were worked out from the DNA. The sample yields approximately 92,000 clones, roughly 72% seen once. The CDR3 is 16 amino acids. J lost 2 bases, V lost 3 bases, and 3 bases had no gene match. Germline V gene data show CDR1 as KGHSH and CDR2 as LQKENI. The clonotype originates from a woman aged 60-70 years in a cohort sampled during active or convalescent COVID-19. The V and J genes are TRBV18 and TRBJ2-1; 11 positions match TRBD2. Sequencing was performed on peripheral blood. CDR3 protein: CASSPSLAGAYNEQFF. CDR3 in DNA: TGTGCCAGCTCACCCTCACTAGCGGGGGCCTACAATGAGCAGTTCTTC.